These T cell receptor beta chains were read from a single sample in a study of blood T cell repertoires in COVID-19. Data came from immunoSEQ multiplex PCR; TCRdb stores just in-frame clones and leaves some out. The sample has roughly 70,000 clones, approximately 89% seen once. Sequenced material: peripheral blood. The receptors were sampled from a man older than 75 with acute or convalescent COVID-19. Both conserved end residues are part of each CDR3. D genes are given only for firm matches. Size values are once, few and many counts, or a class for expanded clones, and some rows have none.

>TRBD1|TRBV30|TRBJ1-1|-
TGTGCCTGGAGTGTAGCAGGGGGCAGGATACCTGAAGCTTTCTTT
CAWSVAGGRIPEAFF
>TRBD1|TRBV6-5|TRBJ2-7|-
TGTGCCAGCAGTTACGGGACAGGGATCATCTACGAGCAGTACTTC
CASSYGTGIIYEQYF
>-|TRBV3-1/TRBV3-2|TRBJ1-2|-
TGTGCCAGCAGCCAAGATCCGGGGATCGGTGGCTACACCTTC
CASSQDPGIGGYTF
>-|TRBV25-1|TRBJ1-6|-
TGTGCCAGCAGTGGGGGGGTCGGTCCCCTCCACTTT
CASSGGVGPLHF
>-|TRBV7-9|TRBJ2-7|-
TGTGCCAGCAGCGCTCGCTCGCCAGTAAGTGGAGGCGAGCAGTACTTC
CASSARSPVSGGEQYF
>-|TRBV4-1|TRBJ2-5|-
TGCGCCAGCAGCCAAGATCCCAGGGCCGCAGAGACCCAGTACTTC
CASSQDPRAAETQYF
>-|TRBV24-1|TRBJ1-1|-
TGTGCCACCACATCAAGGGGAAGGGTTGACCCTGAAGCTTTCTTT
CATTSRGRVDPEAFF
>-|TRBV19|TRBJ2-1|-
TGTGCCACCATTGCCGGGGCTAGCGTCGTAAGCTCCTACAATGAGCAGTTCTTC
CATIAGASVVSSYNEQFF
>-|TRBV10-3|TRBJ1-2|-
TGTGCCACCACAGAGGTGACTATTGGCTACACCTTC
CATTEVTIGYTF
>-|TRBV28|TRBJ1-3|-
TGTGCCAGCAGTAGACAGGCGTTCTCTGGAAACACCATATATTTT
CASSRQAFSGNTIYF
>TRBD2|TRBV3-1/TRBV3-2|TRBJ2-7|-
TGTGCCAGCAGCCCGCTAGCGGGAGTCTACGAGCAGTACTTC
CASSPLAGVYEQYF
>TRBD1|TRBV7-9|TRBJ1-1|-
TGTGCCAGCAGCCGCGGGACAGCGAACACTGAAGCTTTCTTT
CASSRGTANTEAFF
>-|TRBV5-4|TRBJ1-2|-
TGTGCCAGCAGCCCTGAACAGATCTATGGCTACACCTTC
CASSPEQIYGYTF
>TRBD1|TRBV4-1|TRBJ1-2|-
TGCGCCAGCAGAGCAGGGGGCGCCTATGGCTACACCTTC
CASRAGGAYGYTF
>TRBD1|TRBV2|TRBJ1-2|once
TGTGCCAGCTCCTTAAGCCGGACAGGGGCCTATGGCTACACCTTC
CASSLSRTGAYGYTF
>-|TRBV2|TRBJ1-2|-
TGTGCCAGCAGTGAAGGGACACGCGGCACCTTC
CASSEGTRGTF
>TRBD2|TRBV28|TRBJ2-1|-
TGTGCCAGCAGCCCTGGACTAGTCGCCGGGAATGAGCAGTTCTTC
CASSPGLVAGNEQFF
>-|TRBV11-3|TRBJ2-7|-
TGTGCCAGCAGCCCTCGGGACACCTCCTACGAGCAGTACTTC
CASSPRDTSYEQYF